This entry describes one T cell receptor (beta chain). This clonotype was recorded a few times. It has no known antigen specificity. No much larger clone is present one base from it, and per-base qualities are unavailable. The sample is drawn from a study of early T cells in non-severe SARS-CoV-2 infection (dated by TCRdb to the early 2020s). For the study in its entirety: Because TCR sequencing was done on bulk RNA from unsorted whole blood, the alpha and beta chains could not be paired.

The study was a case-control design nested within a healthcare worker cohort in London, UK, with weekly nasopharyngeal swab PCR tests and blood sampling. Healthcare workers were recruited between 23 and 31 March 2020, during the week of the UK lockdown, and were followed weekly for up to about 15 weeks. The library was produced with 5' RACE. TCRdb lists the instrument as NextSeq 500. To correct for sequencing error and PCR bias, the TCR library protocol tagged individual cDNA molecules with unique molecular identifiers. Both TCR alpha and beta chains were sequenced, and tight co-correlation was observed between alpha and beta sequence abundances in each sample. As for the authors' bioinformatics: Decombinator V4 was used to annotate the V gene, J gene and CDR3 of the TCR sequences. Expanded TCRs were defined as changing significantly between any two time points under a Poisson model with p below 0.0001. TCR abundances were normalised to the total number of TCRs sequenced per sample and were expressed as counts per million. TRAV1-2 paired with TRAJ12, TRAJ20 or TRAJ33 defined MAIT TCRs, while TRAV10 paired with TRAJ18 defined iNKT TCRs. VDJdb, accessed on 1 November 2021, was searched for TCRs annotated for CMV, EBV and SARS-CoV-2, and TCRs annotated for more than one antigen were excluded. TCRdb reworked the public reads: Q25 trimming with fastp, MiXCR clone assembly, productive beta chains retained. Each entry is one CDR3 protein sequence, shown with its most common DNA and genes. The V and J calls follow TCRdb's processing rather than the paper's. The sample table holds over 95,000 distinct CDR3 sequences, of which about 15% were seen once. In total, the top ten clones hold 0.95% to 1.5% of the sample.

Paper-wide results and their limitations: VDJdb matching was skewed toward anti-spike CD8 responses and likely underestimated virus-specific expansions, missing private and CD4 specificities.

Trimming removed 3 bases from V and 8 bases from J, leaving 14 bases between the germline ends. The CDR3 goes from the cysteine to the phenylalanine over 13 residues. Just CDR3 DNA is preserved here, 39 bases in frame from base 1. In the germline V gene (reference sequence), CDR1 corresponds to DFQATT and CDR2 to SNEGSKA. The sample taken for sequencing was whole blood. The chain uses TRBV20-1 and TRBJ2-1; matching of 6 bases hints at TRBD1 as the D gene. The receptor was derived from an adult who was a healthcare worker with PCR-confirmed SARS-CoV-2 infection or an uninfected control (not recorded which). At the DNA level, the sequence is TGCAGTGCTAGGGGGACACCCAGCGATGAGCAGTTCTTC. Translated, this gives CSARGTPSDEQFF.